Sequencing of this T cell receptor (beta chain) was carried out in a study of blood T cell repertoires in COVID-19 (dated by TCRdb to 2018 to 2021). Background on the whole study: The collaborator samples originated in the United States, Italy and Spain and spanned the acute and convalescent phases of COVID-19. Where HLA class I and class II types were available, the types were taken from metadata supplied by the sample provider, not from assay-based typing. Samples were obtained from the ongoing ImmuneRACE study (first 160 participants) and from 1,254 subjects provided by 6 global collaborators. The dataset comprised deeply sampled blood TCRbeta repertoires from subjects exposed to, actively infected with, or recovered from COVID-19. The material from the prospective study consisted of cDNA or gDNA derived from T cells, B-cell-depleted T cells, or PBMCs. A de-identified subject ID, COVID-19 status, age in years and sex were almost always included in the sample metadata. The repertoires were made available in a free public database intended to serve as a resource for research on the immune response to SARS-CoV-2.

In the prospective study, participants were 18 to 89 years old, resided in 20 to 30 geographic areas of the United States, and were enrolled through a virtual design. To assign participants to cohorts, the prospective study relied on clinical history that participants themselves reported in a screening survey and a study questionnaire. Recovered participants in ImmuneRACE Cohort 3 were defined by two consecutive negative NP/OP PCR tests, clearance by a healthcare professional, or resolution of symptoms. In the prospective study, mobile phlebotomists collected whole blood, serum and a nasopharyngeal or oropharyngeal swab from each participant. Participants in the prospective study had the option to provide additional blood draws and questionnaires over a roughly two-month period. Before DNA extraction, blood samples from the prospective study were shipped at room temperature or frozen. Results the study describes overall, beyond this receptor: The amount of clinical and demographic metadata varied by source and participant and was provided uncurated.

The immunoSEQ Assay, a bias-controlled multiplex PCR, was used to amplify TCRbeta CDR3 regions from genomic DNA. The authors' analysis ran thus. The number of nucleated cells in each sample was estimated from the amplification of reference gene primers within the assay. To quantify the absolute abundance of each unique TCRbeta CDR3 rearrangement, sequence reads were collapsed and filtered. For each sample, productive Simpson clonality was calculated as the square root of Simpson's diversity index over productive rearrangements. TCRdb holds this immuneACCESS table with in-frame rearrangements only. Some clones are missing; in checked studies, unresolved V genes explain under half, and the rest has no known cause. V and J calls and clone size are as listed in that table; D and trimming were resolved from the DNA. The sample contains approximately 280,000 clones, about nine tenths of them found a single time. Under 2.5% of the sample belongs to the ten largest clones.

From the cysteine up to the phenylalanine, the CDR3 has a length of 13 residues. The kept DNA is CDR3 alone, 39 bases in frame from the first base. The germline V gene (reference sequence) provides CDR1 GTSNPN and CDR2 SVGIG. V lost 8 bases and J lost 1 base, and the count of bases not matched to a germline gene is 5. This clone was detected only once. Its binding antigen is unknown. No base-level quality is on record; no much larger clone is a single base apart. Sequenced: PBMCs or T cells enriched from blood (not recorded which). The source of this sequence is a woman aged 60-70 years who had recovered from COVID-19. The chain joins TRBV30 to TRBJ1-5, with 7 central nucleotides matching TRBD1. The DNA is TGTGCCGGGGGACAGTCGAGCAATCAGCCCCAGCATTTT. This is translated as CAGGQSSNQPQHF.